This T cell receptor (beta chain) was documented in a study of CD8 T cells in Susac syndrome. The RNA, roughly 0.5 to 1 ug, was put through reverse transcription using random hexamers. TCRdb analysed the immunoSEQ multiplex PCR reads with MiXCR anew, one entry per CDR3 protein. Of around 200,000 distinct CDR3 sequences in the sample, more than 85% were seen once. CDR1 and CDR2 (germline): SQVTM, ANQGSEA. The V gene lost 6 bases and the J gene lost 14 bases, with 16 bases spanning the gap. The CDR3 has 10 residues. The specimen was CD4+ T cells from PBMCs. This TCR was recovered from a human donor with multiple sclerosis. The chain recombines TRBV29-1 with TRBJ1-2; a weak D match, TRBD1 (6 bases). For the CDR3, the DNA is TGCAGCGTCCAGGACAGACCTACGACCTTC. Translation gives CSVQDRPTTF.